The sample holds many counts of the clone carrying this T cell receptor (beta chain). Its antigen remains unknown. This CDR3 comprises 14 residues. Germline V gene lookup returns CDR1 SGDLS and CDR2 YYNGEE. Germline trimming cut 8 bases from V and 3 bases from J; bases unmatched to any gene: 8. The data derive from a study of T cells in Graves' hyperthyroidism and ophthalmopathy. What was amplified from RNA transcripts were TCR beta CDR3 regions. First-round RT-PCR with HTBI primers amplified the TCR CDR3 region. TCRdb re-called the multiplex PCR reads through MiXCR, storing one row per CDR3 protein. The table lists about 500,000 distinct CDR3 sequences, about 46% of them singletons. Not enrolled were patients with uncontrolled infection, other autoimmune disease, pregnancy or lactation. Diagnoses were established using clinical symptoms, serum thyroxine and TRAb, thyroid ultrasound and orbital computed tomography.

Study observations and caveats: Researchers found most expanded thyroid clonotypes above 0.001 in blood as well. Ophthalmopathy was model-predicted a median about 6 months pre-onset.

The chain carries TRBV9 and TRBJ2-7, with TRBD1 matching over 10 bases. The receptor comes from an adult woman with Graves' disease, either hyperthyroidism or ophthalmopathy (not recorded which). Sequencing was done on a sample of peripheral blood or thyroid tissue (not recorded which). The CDR3 region has the DNA TGTGCCAGTGATTCGGGGACAGGGGACTACGAGCAGTACTTC. Protein sequence: CASDSGTGDYEQYF.